The 24 T cell receptor beta chains below come from one sample, sequenced in a study of blood T cell repertoires in COVID-19. Assay: immunoSEQ multiplex PCR; the TCRdb copy retains only in-frame clones and omits some. The sample lists under 300,000 clones, 83% occurring once. Sequences were obtained from peripheral blood. Source of these receptors: a human donor in a cohort sampled during active COVID-19.

The CDR3 region is CASRGRSTNEKLFF. The CDR3 DNA reads as TGTGCCAGCAGGGGGAGGTCAACTAATGAAAAACTGTTTTTT. The gene calls are TRBV3-1 (or the pseudogene TRBV3-2) and TRBJ1-4; D unclear. The germline CDR1 and CDR2 sequences are LGHDT and YNNKEL (reference sequence). V was trimmed by 6 bases and J by 0 bases, leaving 8 bases between them. This CDR3 spans 14 amino acids.

The chain recombines TRBV20-1 with TRBJ2-7; tentative D call: TRBD2 (6 bases). V was clipped by 3 bases and J by 7 bases, with 10 bases between them. CDR3 size: 11 residues. Germline CDR1 and CDR2: DFQATT and SNEGSKA (reference sequence). The DNA of the CDR3 is TGCAGTGCTAGCGGGACTGAAGAGCAGTACTTC. Translating it yields CSASGTEEQYF.

The rearrangement uses TRBV5-4 and TRBJ2-5; maybe TRBD2 (5 bases). Germline-derived CDR1 and CDR2 are SGHNT and YYREEE (reference sequence). V lost 4 bases and J lost 0, with 16 bases in between. The CDR3 has 16 residues. CDR3 nucleotide sequence: TGTGCCAGCAGCCGCGGCTCAGGCGGGTACCAAGAGACCCAGTACTTC. Protein product: CASSRGSGGYQETQYF.

This chain uses TRBV24-1 with TRBJ2-5; 7 bases fit TRBD1. CDR1 is KGHDR, CDR2 SFDVKD, per germline. V trimming: 5 bases; J trimming: 2 bases; junction bases outside the gene matches: 4. This CDR3 has 14 residues. The CDR3 coding sequence is TGTGCCACCAGTGGGTACAGGGGACAAGAGACCCAGTACTTC. The encoded protein is CATSGYRGQETQYF.

The V gene is TRBV19, the J gene TRBJ1-5, with unresolved D. From germline, CDR1 is LNHDA and CDR2 SQIVND (reference sequence). V lost 5 bases and J lost 1, with 12 bases in between. The CDR3 totals 15 residues. The CDR3 nucleotides are TGTGCCAGTAGTTTTCCTAGCCGGAGCAATCAGCCCCAGCATTTT. This codes for CASSFPSRSNQPQHF.

This clone was recorded once. CDR3 DNA sequence: TGTGCCTGGAGGGGAGGGACAGGGGGCCTATATAGCAATCAGCCCCAGCATTTT. Its translation is CAWRGGTGGLYSNQPQHF. This rearrangement joins TRBV30 to TRBJ1-5; 12 bases line up with TRBD1. Looked up from germline, CDR1 is GTSNPN and CDR2 is SVGIG (reference sequence). CDR3 size: 18 residues. V dropped 3 bases and J dropped 0; count of bases not matched to a gene: 9.

The chain recombines TRBV12-3 or TRBV12-4 with TRBJ1-2, with D unclear. V shed 10 bases and J shed 6 bases, with 12 bases lying between them. This CDR3 spans 11 amino acids. The CDR3 DNA is TGTGCCATCCTTCTTTGGCATGGCTACACCTTC. Its translation is CAILLWHGYTF.

This chain connects TRBV27 to TRBJ2-7; 8 positions agree with TRBD1. Germline V gene data show CDR1 as MNHEY and CDR2 as SMNVEV (reference sequence). The CDR3 totals 14 residues. The trim removed 7 bases at V and 3 bases at J, leaving 8 bases unmatched. CDR3: CASILRDRNYEQYF. CDR3 DNA: TGTGCCAGCATCCTAAGGGACAGGAACTACGAGCAGTACTTC.

Only a few counts were recorded for this clone. J is TRBJ1-5 and V is TRBV20-1; the D is unclear. Germline V CDR1 and CDR2: DFQATT, SNEGSKA (reference sequence). The CDR3 spans 14 residues. V dropped 3 bases and J dropped 2 bases, with 11 bases sitting between them. CDR3 sequence reads: CSASSGGGNQPQHF. The CDR3 DNA sequence: TGCAGTGCTAGTTCGGGAGGTGGCAATCAGCCCCAGCATTTT.

This sequence joins TRBV27 and TRBJ2-2, with 7 bases matching TRBD1. The CDR3 is 16 residues long. J gave up 6 bases and V 5 bases, and 12 bases lay outside the gene matches. Germline V gene lookup returns CDR1 MNHEY and CDR2 SMNVEV (reference sequence). DNA of the CDR3: TGTGCCAGCAGTCCTAACAGGGGTTGGGGATCCGGGGAGCTGTTTTTT. It codes for CASSPNRGWGSGELFF.

The rearrangement joins TRBV5-6 to TRBJ2-7; the D is unclear. CDR3 length: 15 amino acids. V was trimmed by 0 bases and J by 0 bases, leaving 10 bases between them. CDR1 SGHDT and CDR2 YYEEEE come from the germline V gene. The CDR3 spells CASSLEPLASYEQYF. The CDR3 DNA reads as TGTGCCAGCAGCTTGGAACCCTTGGCCTCCTACGAGCAGTACTTC.

This rearrangement joins TRBV5-4 to TRBJ2-7; TRBD2 might be the D (5 bases). Germline loops: CDR1 SGHNT, CDR2 YYREEE (reference sequence). The CDR3 covers 15 residues. V shed 5 bases and J shed 3 bases, with 18 bases lying between them. CDR3 DNA sequence: TGTGCCAGCAGTATTTCAAGGACCGGGAACTACGAGCAGTACTTC. Protein sequence: CASSISRTGNYEQYF.

The chain combines TRBV19 with TRBJ1-1; 8 nucleotides match TRBD1. Losses at the gene ends were 6 bases for V and 2 bases for J; bases not matched to a gene: 8. The CDR3 totals 15 residues. Germline-derived CDR1 and CDR2 are LNHDA and SQIVND (reference sequence). CDR3 sequence reads: CASSPLDRVNTEAFF. DNA of the CDR3: TGTGCCAGTAGCCCCCTGGACAGGGTTAACACTGAAGCTTTCTTT. Full variable domain (outside the CDR3, taken from reference TRBV19 and TRBJ1-1): DGGITQSPKYLFRKEGQNVTLSCEQNLNHDAMYWYRQDPGQGLRLIYYSQIVNDFQKGDIAEGYSVSREKKESFPLTVTSAQKNPTAFYLCASSPLDRVNTEAFFGQGTRLTVV.

This clone was picked up a small number of times. J is TRBJ1-5 and V is TRBV28, with D possibly matching TRBD1 (5 bases). The CDR3 totals 15 residues. Looked up from germline, CDR1 is MDHEN and CDR2 is SYDVKM. V lost 6 bases to trimming and J lost 4 bases, with 16 bases between them. The CDR3 here is CASSPIPRGNQPQHF. The CDR3 nucleotides are TGTGCCAGCAGCCCTATACCTCGGGGGAATCAGCCCCAGCATTTT.

V is TRBV10-3 and J is TRBJ1-4; D unresolved. V lost 4 bases and J 0 bases, leaving 15 bases between the germline ends. The CDR3 is made up of 17 amino acids. CDR1 is ENHRY and CDR2 is SYGVKD in the germline V gene. The CDR3 nucleotides read TGTGCCATCAGTGTCGGACTTATCCCTGCAACTAATGAAAAACTGTTTTTT. Its protein product is CAISVGLIPATNEKLFF.

This clone was counted at least ten times. V is TRBV5-4 and J is TRBJ1-2; TRBD1 agrees at 9 bases. The CDR3 contains 14 residues. Germline CDR1 SGHNT, CDR2 YYREEE (reference sequence). V dropped 4 bases and J dropped 8; count of bases not matched to a gene: 9. For the CDR3, the DNA is TGTGCCAGCAGCGTGGGACAGGGAAGAGGAGGCTACACCTTC. Protein product: CASSVGQGRGGYTF.

J is TRBJ1-2 and V is TRBV5-4; TRBD1 is a possible D gene (6 bases). The CDR3 is made up of 15 amino acids. V lost 3 bases to trimming and J lost 1 base, with 13 bases between them. CDR1 is SGHNT, CDR2 YYREEE, per germline (reference sequence). The CDR3 loop reads CASSWDPDSNYGYTF. In nucleotides, the CDR3 is TGTGCCAGCAGCTGGGACCCGGACAGTAACTATGGCTACACCTTC. Variable domain in full (rest from reference TRBV5-4 and TRBJ1-2): ETGVTQSPTHLIKTRGQQVTLRCSSQSGHNTVSWYQQALGQGPQFIFQYYREEENGRGNFPPRFSGLQFPNYSSELNVNALELDDSALYLCASSWDPDSNYGYTFGSGTRLTVV.

The chain couples TRBV6-2 or TRBV6-3 to TRBJ2-2, with 8 bases lining up with TRBD2. The V segment lost 0 bases and the J segment 6 bases; nucleotides outside the gene matches: 9. CDR1 and CDR2 (germline): MNHEY, SVGEGT. The CDR3 is made up of 17 amino acids. The chain's CDR3 is CASSYSKGPGGPGELFF. The CDR3 DNA follows: TGTGCCAGCAGTTACTCAAAGGGGCCGGGAGGGCCCGGGGAGCTGTTTTTT.

V and J are TRBV18 and TRBJ1-1, with D unclear. The germline V gene has CDR1 KGHSH and CDR2 LQKENI. V lost 1 base to trimming and J lost 3 bases, with 6 bases between them. This CDR3 is built from 13 residues. CDR3 coding DNA: TGTGCCAGCTCACCACATAGAGACACTGAAGCTTTCTTT. Protein product: CASSPHRDTEAFF. The full variable domain, with the rest looked up from reference TRBV18 and TRBJ1-1, is NAGVMQNPRHLVRRRGQEARLRCSPMKGHSHVYWYRQLPEEGLKFMVYLQKENIIDESGMPKERFSAEFPKEGPSILRIQQVVRGDSAAYFCASSPHRDTEAFFGQGTRLTVV.

This chain uses TRBV12-5 with TRBJ2-2; D gene uncertain. The CDR3 runs to 12 residues. The V end lost 7 bases, the J end lost 6 bases, and 9 bases lay between the germline ends. From germline, CDR1 is LGHNT and CDR2 FRNRAP. CDR3 nucleotides: TGTGCTAGTGAACGGTCGGCCGGGGAGCTGTTTTTT. It translates to CASERSAGELFF.

This clone has just a few counts. The chain couples TRBV4-1 to TRBJ2-5, with 7 nucleotides matching TRBD2. Looked up from germline, CDR1 is MGHRA and CDR2 is YSYEKL. Trimming cost V 1 base and J 5 bases; bases outside gene matches: 13. The CDR3 runs to 17 residues. CDR3 coding DNA: TGCGCCAGCAGCCAAGGGCCACGGGGGGACCCAAGGGAGACCCAGTACTTC. Amino acids: CASSQGPRGDPRETQYF.

This chain connects TRBV5-1 to TRBJ2-5; TRBD1 might be the D (6 bases). V lost 7 bases to trimming and J lost 5 bases, with 27 bases between them. The length of the CDR3 is 17 residues. Germline V lookup: CDR1 SGHRS, CDR2 YFSETQ. CDR3 loop: CASGPIHPGQQRETQYF. CDR3 bases: TGCGCCAGCGGCCCGATTCATCCGGGACAACAAAGGGAGACCCAGTACTTC.

V gene TRBV7-9 combines with J gene TRBJ1-4, with a possible D match to TRBD1 (6 bases). V lost 4 bases and J lost 8, with 14 bases in between. The germline V gene has CDR1 SEHNR and CDR2 FQNEAQ (reference sequence). This CDR3 is built from 14 residues. The CDR3 nucleotides are TGTGCCAGCAGCTCCACAGGGCTGGGAGAAAAACTGTTTTTT. Amino acids: CASSSTGLGEKLFF.

V is TRBV6-2 or TRBV6-3 and J is TRBJ2-7; D is ambiguous. Germline assignment: CDR1 MNHEY and CDR2 SVGEGT. CDR3 size: 12 residues. V gave up 4 bases and J gave up 3 bases, with 7 bases separating them. CDR3 sequence reads: CASSFGDYEQYF. CDR3 nucleotide sequence: TGTGCCAGCAGTTTCGGAGACTACGAGCAGTACTTC.